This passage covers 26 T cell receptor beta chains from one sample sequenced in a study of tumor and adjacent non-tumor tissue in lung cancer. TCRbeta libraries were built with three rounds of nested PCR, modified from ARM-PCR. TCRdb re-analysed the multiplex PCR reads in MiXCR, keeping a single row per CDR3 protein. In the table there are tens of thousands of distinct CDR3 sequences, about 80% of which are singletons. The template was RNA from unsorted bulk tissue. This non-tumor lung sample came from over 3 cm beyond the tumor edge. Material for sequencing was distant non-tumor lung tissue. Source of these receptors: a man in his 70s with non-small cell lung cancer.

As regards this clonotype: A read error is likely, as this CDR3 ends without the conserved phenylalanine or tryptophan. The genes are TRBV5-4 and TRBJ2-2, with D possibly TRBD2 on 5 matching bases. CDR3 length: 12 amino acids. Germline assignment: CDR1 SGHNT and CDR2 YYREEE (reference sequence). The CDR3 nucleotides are TGTGCCAACAGCTCAGACACCGGGGAACTGTTTGTT. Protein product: CANSSDTGELFV.

CDR3 region: CASKGSGQYNEQFF. CDR3 DNA sequence: TGTGCCAGCAAGGGGAGCGGGCAATACAATGAGCAGTTCTTC. The chain is built from TRBV5-8 and TRBJ2-1, with TRBD2 as a possible D gene (6 bases). V was cut by 6 bases and J by 4 bases, with 14 bases left in between. This CDR3 spans 14 amino acids. Looked up from germline, CDR1 is SGHTS and CDR2 is YDEGEE.

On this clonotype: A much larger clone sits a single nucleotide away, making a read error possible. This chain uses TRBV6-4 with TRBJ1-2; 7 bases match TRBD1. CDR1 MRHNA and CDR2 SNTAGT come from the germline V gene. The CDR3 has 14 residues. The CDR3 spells CVSSGGDSSYGYTF. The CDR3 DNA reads TGTGTCAGCAGTGGGGGGGACAGTTCCTATGGCTACACCTTC.

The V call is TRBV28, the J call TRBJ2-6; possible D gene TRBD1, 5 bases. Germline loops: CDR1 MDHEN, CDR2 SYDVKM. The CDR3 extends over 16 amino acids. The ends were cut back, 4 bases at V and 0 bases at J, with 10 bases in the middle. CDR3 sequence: CASSSFRDSGANVLTF. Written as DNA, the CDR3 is TGTGCCAGCAGTTCTTTCAGGGACTCTGGGGCCAACGTCCTGACTTTC.

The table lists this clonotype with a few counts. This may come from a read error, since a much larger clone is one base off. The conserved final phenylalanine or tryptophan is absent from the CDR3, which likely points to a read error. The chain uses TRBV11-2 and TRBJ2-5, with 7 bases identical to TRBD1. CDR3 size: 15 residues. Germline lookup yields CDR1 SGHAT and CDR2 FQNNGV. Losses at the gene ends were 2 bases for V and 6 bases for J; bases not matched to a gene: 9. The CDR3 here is CASSLSTGTAKTQYL. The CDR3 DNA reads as TGTGCCAGCAGCTTAAGCACCGGGACAGCGAAGACCCAGTACTTA.

CDR3 amino acids: CSASLRHGEKLFF. DNA of the CDR3: TGCAGTGCTAGCTTGAGACATGGAGAAAAACTGTTTTTT. V usage is TRBV20-1 and J usage is TRBJ1-4, with unresolved D. The CDR3 consists of 13 residues. Germline-derived CDR1 and CDR2 are DFQATT and SNEGSKA (reference sequence). V was shortened by 3 bases and J by 8 bases, with 13 bases between the two germline ends.

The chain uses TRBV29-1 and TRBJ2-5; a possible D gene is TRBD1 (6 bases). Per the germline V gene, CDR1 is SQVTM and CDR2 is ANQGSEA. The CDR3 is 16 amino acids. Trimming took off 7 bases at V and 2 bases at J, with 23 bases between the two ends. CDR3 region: CSAKPYVETGQETQYF. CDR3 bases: TGCAGCGCCAAGCCCTATGTCGAGACAGGTCAAGAGACCCAGTACTTC.

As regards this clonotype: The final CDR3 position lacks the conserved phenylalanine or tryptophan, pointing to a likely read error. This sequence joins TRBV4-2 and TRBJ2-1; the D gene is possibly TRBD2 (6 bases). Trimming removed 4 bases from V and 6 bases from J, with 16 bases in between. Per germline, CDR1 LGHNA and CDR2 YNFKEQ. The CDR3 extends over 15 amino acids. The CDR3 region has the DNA TGTGCCAGCAGCCCGAATCAGGACTACCTCAATGAGCAGTTCTTA. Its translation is CASSPNQDYLNEQFL.

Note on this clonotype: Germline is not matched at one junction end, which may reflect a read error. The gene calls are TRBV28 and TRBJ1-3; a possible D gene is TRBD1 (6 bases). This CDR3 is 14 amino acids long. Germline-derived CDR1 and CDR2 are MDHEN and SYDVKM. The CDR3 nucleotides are TGTGCCAGCCTTGACAGGAGCTCTGGAAACACAATATATTTT. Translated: CASLDRSSGNTIYF.

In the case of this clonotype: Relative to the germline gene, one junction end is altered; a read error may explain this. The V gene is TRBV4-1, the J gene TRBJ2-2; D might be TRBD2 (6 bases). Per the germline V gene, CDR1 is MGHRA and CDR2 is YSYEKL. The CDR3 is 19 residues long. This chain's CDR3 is CASSQVSFWAGSVTGEQFF. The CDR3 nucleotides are TGCGCCAGTAGCCAAGTTTCATTTTGGGCGGGATCAGTAACCGGGGAGCAGTTTTTT.

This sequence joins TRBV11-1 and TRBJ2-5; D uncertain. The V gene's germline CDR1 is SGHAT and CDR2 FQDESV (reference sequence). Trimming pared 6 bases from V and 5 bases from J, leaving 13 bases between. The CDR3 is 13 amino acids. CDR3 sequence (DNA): TGTGCCAGCAGTTCTTTCAGGCGGGAGACCCAGTACTTC. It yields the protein CASSSFRRETQYF.

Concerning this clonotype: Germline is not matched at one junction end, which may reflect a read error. This chain's CDR3 is CVSRERLEGSISNEKLFF. The CDR3 DNA reads as TGTGTCAGCAGGGAACGGCTGGAGGGCTCAATCTCGAATGAAAAACTGTTTTTT. V usage is TRBV25-1 and J usage is TRBJ1-4, with D possibly TRBD1 on 5 matching bases. CDR3 length equals 18 residues. Looked up from germline, CDR1 is MGHDK and CDR2 is SYGVNS.

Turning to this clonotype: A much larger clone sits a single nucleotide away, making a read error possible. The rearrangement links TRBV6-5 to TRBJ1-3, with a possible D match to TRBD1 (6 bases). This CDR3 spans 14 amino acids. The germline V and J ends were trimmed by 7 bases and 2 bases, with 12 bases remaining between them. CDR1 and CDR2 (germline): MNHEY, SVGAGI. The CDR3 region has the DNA TGTGCCAGCAAAGCAGGGGAGCCTGGAAACACCATATATTTT. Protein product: CASKAGEPGNTIYF.

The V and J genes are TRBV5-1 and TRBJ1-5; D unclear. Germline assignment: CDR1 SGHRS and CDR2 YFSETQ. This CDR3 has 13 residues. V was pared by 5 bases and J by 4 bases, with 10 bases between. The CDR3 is CASSLRENQPQHF. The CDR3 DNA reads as TGCGCCAGCAGTTTGAGGGAGAATCAGCCCCAGCATTTT.

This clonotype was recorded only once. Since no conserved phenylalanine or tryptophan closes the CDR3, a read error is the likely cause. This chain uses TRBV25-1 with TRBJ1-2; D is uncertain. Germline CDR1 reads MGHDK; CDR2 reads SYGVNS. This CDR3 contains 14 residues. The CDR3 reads CANSESVANYCYTI. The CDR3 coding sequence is TGTGCCAACAGTGAATCGGTAGCCAACTATTGCTACACCATC.

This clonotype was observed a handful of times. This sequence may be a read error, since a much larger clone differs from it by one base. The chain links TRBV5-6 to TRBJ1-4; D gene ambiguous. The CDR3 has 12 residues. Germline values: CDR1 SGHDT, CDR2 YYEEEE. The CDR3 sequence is CTSSLGFEKLFF. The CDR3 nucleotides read TGTACCAGCAGCTTGGGTTTTGAAAAACTGTTTTTT. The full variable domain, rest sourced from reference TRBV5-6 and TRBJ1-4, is DAGVTQSPTHLIKTRGQQVTLRCSPKSGHDTVSWYQQALGQGPQFIFQYYEEEERQRGNFPDRFSGHQFPNYSSELNVNALLLGDSALYLCTSSLGFEKLFFGSGTQLSVL.

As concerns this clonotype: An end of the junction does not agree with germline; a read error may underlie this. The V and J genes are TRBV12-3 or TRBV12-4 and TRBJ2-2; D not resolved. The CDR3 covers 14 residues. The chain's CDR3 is CASSFPWNAGELFF. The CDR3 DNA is TGTGCCAGCAGTTTCCCCTGGAACGCCGGGGAGCTGTTTTTT.

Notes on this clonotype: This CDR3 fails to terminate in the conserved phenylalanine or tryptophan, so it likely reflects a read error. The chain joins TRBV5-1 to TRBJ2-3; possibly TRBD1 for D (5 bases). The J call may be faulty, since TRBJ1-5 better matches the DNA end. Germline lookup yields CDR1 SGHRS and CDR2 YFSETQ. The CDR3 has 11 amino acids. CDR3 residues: CASAEGDMQHS. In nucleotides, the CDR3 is TGCGCCAGTGCCGAAGGGGATATGCAGCATTCT.

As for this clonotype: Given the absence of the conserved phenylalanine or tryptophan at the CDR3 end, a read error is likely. Here the CDR3 DNA reads TGTGCCAGCAGTTCCCAACTTAAGATCCAGTACTCC. Protein: CASSSQLKIQYS. The chain joins TRBV6-2 or TRBV6-3 to TRBJ2-5; D gene uncertain. The germline gives CDR1 MNHEY, CDR2 SVGEGT. The CDR3 is 12 residues long. Trimming pared 4 bases from V and 10 bases from J, leaving 13 bases between.

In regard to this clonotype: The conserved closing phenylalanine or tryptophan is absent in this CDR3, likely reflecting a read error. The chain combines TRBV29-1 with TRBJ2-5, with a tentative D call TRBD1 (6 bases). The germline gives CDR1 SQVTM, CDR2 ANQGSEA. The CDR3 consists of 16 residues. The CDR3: CNDKPYLQTGQETQYL. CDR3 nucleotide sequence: TGCAACGACAAGCCCTACCTCCAGACAGGTCAAGAGACCCAGTACCTC.

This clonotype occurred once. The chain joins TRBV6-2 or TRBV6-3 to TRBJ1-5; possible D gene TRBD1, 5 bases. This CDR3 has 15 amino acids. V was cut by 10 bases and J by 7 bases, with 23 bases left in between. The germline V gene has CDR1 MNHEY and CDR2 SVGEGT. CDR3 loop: CAITPGPQEGQPQHF. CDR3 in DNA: TGTGCCATCACCCCGGGGCCCCAAGAGGGCCAGCCCCAGCATTTT.

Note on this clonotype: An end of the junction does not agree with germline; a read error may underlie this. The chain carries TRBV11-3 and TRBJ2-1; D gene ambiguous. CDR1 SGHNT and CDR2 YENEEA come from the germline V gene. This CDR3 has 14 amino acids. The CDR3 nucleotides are TGTACCAGCAGCTCAGATCCCTCCTACAATGAGCGGTTCTTC. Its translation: CTSSSDPSYNERFF.

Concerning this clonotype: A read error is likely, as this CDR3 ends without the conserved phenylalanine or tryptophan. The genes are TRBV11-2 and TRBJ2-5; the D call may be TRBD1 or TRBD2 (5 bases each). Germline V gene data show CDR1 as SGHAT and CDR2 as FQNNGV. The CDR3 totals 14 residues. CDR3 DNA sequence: TGTGCCAGCAGTTTAGATAGGGGCGGGGAGACCCAGTACCTC. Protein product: CASSLDRGGETQYL.

CDR3 residues: CASSISGNSNQPQHF. For the CDR3, the DNA is TGTGCCAGCAGTATTTCGGGGAATAGCAATCAGCCCCAGCATTTT. This sequence joins TRBV28 and TRBJ1-5; no reliable D call. Germline CDR1 and CDR2: MDHEN and SYDVKM. V lost 5 bases to trimming and J lost 0 bases, with 11 bases between them. The CDR3 runs to 15 residues.

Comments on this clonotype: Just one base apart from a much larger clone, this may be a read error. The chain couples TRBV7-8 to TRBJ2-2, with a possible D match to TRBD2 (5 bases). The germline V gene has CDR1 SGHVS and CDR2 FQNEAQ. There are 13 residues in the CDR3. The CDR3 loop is CASSYKGTGEPFF. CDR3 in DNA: TGTGCCAGCAGCTATAAAGGAACCGGGGAGCCGTTTTTT.

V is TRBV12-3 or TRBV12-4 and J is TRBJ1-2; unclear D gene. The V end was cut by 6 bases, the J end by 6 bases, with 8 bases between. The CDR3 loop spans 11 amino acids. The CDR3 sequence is CASSLGDGYTF. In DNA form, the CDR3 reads TGTGCCAGCAGCCTGGGTGATGGCTACACCTTC.